A selection of T cell receptor beta chains follows, all from one sample in a study of OX40 agonist ivuxolimab in advanced cancers. The assay was immunoSEQ multiplex PCR, and TCRdb's table has in-frame clones only and misses some. Of 80,000 or so clones listed, around 91% are singletons. This specimen was CD4+ or CD8+ T cells sorted from blood, taken in a trial of the OX40 agonist ivuxolimab. These receptors originate from an adult with an advanced solid tumor such as melanoma, head and neck, liver or kidney cancer. CDR3s include the opening cysteine and the closing phenylalanine or tryptophan. The D gene is left open where the match is weak. Clone sizes are given selectively: once, few, many, or a class where the clone is expanded.

CASSLYGQGTTEAFF TGTGCCAGCAGCTTATACGGACAGGGGACGACTGAAGCTTTCTTT TRBV7-9 TRBD1 TRBJ1-1 NA
CASSQEGSYRAQYF TGTGCCAGCAGCCAAGAGGGTTCGTACAGGGCGCAGTATTTT TRBV14 NA TRBJ2-3 once
CASSLRGRAEETQYF TGTGCCAGCAGCTTAAGGGGGAGGGCCGAAGAGACCCAGTACTTC TRBV7-2 NA TRBJ2-5 NA
CASSSVSGISYNEQFF TGTGCCAGTAGTTCTGTAAGCGGGATCTCCTACAATGAGCAGTTCTTC TRBV19 TRBD2 TRBJ2-1 NA
CASSSGASTSGGYTF TGTGCCAGCAGCTCGGGAGCCTCTACCTCCGGGGGCTACACCTTC TRBV5-4 NA TRBJ1-2 once
CASSSRTGGENEQFF TGTGCCAGCAGCTCCCGGACGGGGGGGGAAAATGAGCAGTTCTTC TRBV7-3 TRBD2 TRBJ2-1 NA
CAISGGQGAAEQYF TGTGCCATCAGTGGGGGACAGGGGGCAGCCGAGCAGTACTTC TRBV10-3 TRBD1 TRBJ2-7 NA
CASSVRKIRTDTQYF TGTGCCAGCAGTGTGCGGAAGATACGCACAGATACGCAGTATTTT TRBV2 NA TRBJ2-3 NA
CASSLGTQETQYF TGTGCCAGCTCACTAGGGACGCAAGAGACCCAGTACTTC TRBV18 NA TRBJ2-5 NA
CAREGTGDQPQHF TGTGCCAGGGAAGGGACAGGGGATCAGCCCCAGCATTTT TRBV10-3 TRBD1 TRBJ1-5 NA
CSVKQGPEAFF TGCAGCGTTAAACAGGGTCCTGAAGCTTTCTTT TRBV29-1 NA TRBJ1-1 NA
CASARDSNYGYTF TGTGCCAGCGCCAGGGATTCTAACTATGGCTACACCTTC TRBV2 NA TRBJ1-2 NA
CAISESYGDHEQFF TGTGCCATCAGTGAGTCGTATGGAGATCATGAGCAGTTCTTC TRBV10-3 NA TRBJ2-1 NA
CASSLSQLNTGELFF TGTGCCAGCAGTTTGAGTCAGCTGAACACCGGGGAGCTGTTTTTT TRBV27 NA TRBJ2-2 NA
CASSRGTDQPQHF TGTGCCAGCAGTCGGGGGACAGATCAGCCCCAGCATTTT TRBV28 TRBD1 TRBJ1-5 NA
CASSQGMRGTDTQYF TGCGCCAGCAGCCAAGGTATGCGAGGCACAGATACGCAGTATTTT TRBV4-1 NA TRBJ2-3 NA
CASSRGQGFAGTGELFF TGTGCCAGTAGTCGCGGACAGGGGTTTGCAGGCACCGGGGAGCTGTTTTTT TRBV19 TRBD1 TRBJ2-2 NA
CAARRGEGHSEQFF TGTGCCGCTAGACGGGGGGAAGGGCACAGTGAGCAGTTCTTC TRBV2 TRBD2 TRBJ2-1 NA
CASSLWAQGAHGYTF TGTGCCAGCAGCTTATGGGCACAGGGGGCGCATGGCTACACCTTC TRBV7-2 TRBD1 TRBJ1-2 once
CASSQDPQSGTGVTEAFF TGCGCCAGCAGCCAAGACCCGCAGAGTGGGACAGGGGTCACTGAAGCTTTCTTT TRBV4-1 TRBD1 TRBJ1-1 NA
CASSFRGDYEQYF TGCGCCAGCAGCTTCCGCGGCGACTACGAGCAGTACTTC TRBV5-1 NA TRBJ2-7 once
CASTSGGFTDTQYF TGTGCCAGCACCTCGGGGGGATTCACAGATACGCAGTATTTT TRBV5-4 TRBD2 TRBJ2-3 NA
CATSRDRTLSNQPQHF TGTGCCACCAGCAGAGACCGGACACTTAGCAATCAGCCCCAGCATTTT TRBV15 NA TRBJ1-5 NA
CATLSYRATEAFF TGTGCCACCCTCTCATACAGGGCCACTGAAGCTTTCTTT TRBV28 NA TRBJ1-1 NA
CASSPPGLYSETQYF TGTGCCAGCTCACCACCTGGCTTGTATTCAGAGACCCAGTACTTC TRBV18 NA TRBJ2-5 NA
CASSFQQARGEQFF TGTGCCAGCAGCTTCCAACAGGCAAGGGGTGAGCAGTTCTTC TRBV7-3 NA TRBJ2-1 NA
CASTLTGRTLGEQYF TGTGCCAGCACCCTGACAGGGAGGACTCTCGGCGAGCAGTACTTC TRBV11-2 NA TRBJ2-7 NA
CASSKYSGTYEQYF TGTGCCAGTAGCAAATACAGCGGGACGTACGAGCAGTACTTC TRBV19 TRBD2 TRBJ2-7 NA
CASSTGARETQYF TGCGCCAGCAGCACGGGGGCCCGGGAGACCCAGTACTTC TRBV5-1 NA TRBJ2-5 NA
CASRGWGINEKLFF TGTGCCAGCAGGGGGTGGGGGATAAATGAAAAACTGTTTTTT TRBV27 NA TRBJ1-4 NA
CASSGTNYGYTF TGTGCCAGCTCGGGCACCAACTATGGCTACACCTTC TRBV6-5 NA TRBJ1-2 NA
CAASGGASYEQYF TGTGCCGCCTCAGGAGGGGCCTCCTACGAGCAGTACTTC TRBV10-3 NA TRBJ2-7 once
CASSPSGNTIYF TGCGCCAGCAGCCCCTCTGGAAACACCATATATTTT TRBV5-1 NA TRBJ1-3 NA
CASSLRVVGTDTQYF TGTGCCAGCAGCTTGAGGGTAGTAGGCACAGATACGCAGTATTTT TRBV5-6 NA TRBJ2-3 NA
CSVSGTMNTEAFF TGCAGCGTCTCCGGGACAATGAACACTGAAGCTTTCTTT TRBV29-1 NA TRBJ1-1 NA
CASSPAGGSTDTQYF TGTGCCAGCAGCCCCGCGGGGGGCAGCACAGATACGCAGTATTTT TRBV7-2 TRBD2 TRBJ2-3 NA
CASIFGTNTEAFF TGTGCCAGCATATTCGGGACGAACACTGAAGCTTTCTTT TRBV2 NA TRBJ1-1 NA
CATKQAGDPYNEQFF TGCGCCACCAAACAAGCGGGAGACCCCTACAATGAGCAGTTCTTC TRBV5-1 TRBD2 TRBJ2-1 NA
CASSVVGDTEAFF TGTGCCAGCAGCGTAGTGGGGGACACTGAAGCTTTCTTT TRBV9 NA TRBJ1-1 NA
CASIYRGRGTYEQYF TGTGCCAGTATCTACAGGGGGAGGGGGACCTACGAGCAGTACTTC TRBV6-1 NA TRBJ2-7 NA
CASSPRQGGTEAFF TGTGCCAGCAGCCCACGACAGGGAGGCACTGAAGCTTTCTTT TRBV7-9 TRBD1 TRBJ1-1 NA
CATSKGTHSGNTIYF TGTGCCACCAGCAAGGGGACACACTCTGGAAACACCATATATTTT TRBV15 NA TRBJ1-3 NA
CASSQRTGAGQPQHF TGCGCCAGCAGCCAAAGGACAGGTGCGGGTCAGCCCCAGCATTTT TRBV4-1 TRBD1 TRBJ1-5 NA
CASSPGGGGVADTQYF TGTGCCAGTAGCCCAGGGGGAGGCGGTGTTGCAGATACGCAGTATTTT TRBV19 NA TRBJ2-3 NA
CASSLRGVSGNTIYF TGTGCCAGCAGTTTAAGGGGAGTCTCTGGAAACACCATATATTTT TRBV7-9 NA TRBJ1-3 NA
CASVQAGSSSYEQYF TGTGCCAGCGTTCAAGCGGGTTCGTCCTCCTACGAGCAGTACTTC TRBV7-2 NA TRBJ2-7 NA
CASSLRLAGIAEQFF TGTGCCAGCAGCCTCCGACTAGCGGGAATCGCTGAGCAGTTCTTC TRBV14 TRBD2 TRBJ2-1 NA
CASSRGGLNTEAFF TGTGCCAGCAGCCGCGGCGGGCTGAACACTGAAGCTTTCTTT TRBV14 NA TRBJ1-1 many
CASSQDEGGSRLGDTQYF TGCGCCAGCAGCCAAGATGAGGGAGGCAGCCGATTGGGAGATACGCAGTATTTT TRBV4-3 NA TRBJ2-3 NA
CASSFGTGNSPLHF TGTGCCAGCAGCTTTGGGACAGGCAATTCACCCCTCCACTTT TRBV7-8 TRBD1 TRBJ1-6 NA
CASRQRTGEGTQYF TGTGCCAGCCGCCAACGGACAGGGGAAGGTACGCAGTATTTT TRBV2 TRBD1 TRBJ2-3 once
CASGGLTGELFF TGTGCCAGCGGGGGCTTGACCGGGGAGCTGTTTTTT TRBV11-3 NA TRBJ2-2 NA
CASSYPAGDGADTQYF TGTGCCAGCAGTTACCCCGCCGGGGACGGGGCAGATACGCAGTATTTT TRBV6-6 NA TRBJ2-3 NA
CASSHPKPDRLSTDTQYF TGCGCCAGCAGCCACCCTAAACCGGACCGGCTAAGCACAGATACGCAGTATTTT TRBV4-1 NA TRBJ2-3 NA
CASSRRGGRNTEAFF TGTGCCAGTAGTAGACGGGGCGGTAGGAACACTGAAGCTTTCTTT TRBV19 NA TRBJ1-1 few
CASLFDSGNTIYF TGTGCCAGCCTTTTCGACTCGGGAAACACCATATATTTT TRBV7-9 NA TRBJ1-3 once
CASSHYRTRLAGTTDTQYF TGTGCCAGCAGCCACTATCGAACCAGACTAGCGGGGACCACAGATACGCAGTATTTT TRBV14 TRBD2 TRBJ2-3 NA
CASSSQGDSYEQYF TGCGCCAGCAGCTCCCAGGGGGACTCCTACGAGCAGTACTTC TRBV5-1 TRBD1 TRBJ2-7 NA
CASSASGNYGYTF TGTGCCAGTAGTGCCTCGGGGAACTATGGCTACACCTTC TRBV19 NA TRBJ1-2 NA